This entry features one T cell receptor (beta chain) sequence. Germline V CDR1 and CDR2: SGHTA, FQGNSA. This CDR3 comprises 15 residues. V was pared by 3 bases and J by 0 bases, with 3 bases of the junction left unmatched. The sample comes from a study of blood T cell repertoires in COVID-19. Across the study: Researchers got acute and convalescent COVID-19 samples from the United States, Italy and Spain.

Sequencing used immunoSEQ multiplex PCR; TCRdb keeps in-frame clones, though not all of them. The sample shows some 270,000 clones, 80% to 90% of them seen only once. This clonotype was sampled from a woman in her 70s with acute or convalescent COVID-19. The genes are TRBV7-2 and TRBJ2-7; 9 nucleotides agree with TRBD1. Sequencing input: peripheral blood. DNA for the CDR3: TGTGCCAGCAGCTTTAGGACAGGGGCCTCCTACGAGCAGTACTTC. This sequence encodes CASSFRTGASYEQYF.